These T cell receptor beta chains were read from a single sample in a study of blood T cells in healthy people across ages. MiXCR, applied by TCRdb to the 5' RACE reads, yields one record per CDR3 protein. The sample includes 650,000 to 700,000 distinct CDR3 sequences, roughly half of them seen just once. The sequenced sample consisted of blood. The source of these receptors is a woman of 80 years or more in good health. CDR3s include the opening cysteine and the closing phenylalanine or tryptophan. Each record gives: V gene, D gene, J gene, clone size, CDR3 protein, CDR3 DNA. The D gene is left open where the match is weak. Part of the rows lack a size; the others show once, few, many or a class for expanded clones.

V gene: TRBV4-3; D gene: -; J gene: TRBJ1-2; clone size: -; CDR3 protein: CASSQDHDRNYGYTF; CDR3 DNA: TGCGCCAGCAGCCAAGATCATGACAGAAACTATGGCTACACCTTC
V gene: TRBV6-5; D gene: -; J gene: TRBJ2-7; clone size: once; CDR3 protein: CASSYSLTGPYEQYF; CDR3 DNA: TGTGCCAGCAGTTACTCGCTGACAGGACCCTACGAGCAGTACTTC
V gene: TRBV5-1; D gene: TRBD2; J gene: TRBJ2-3; clone size: -; CDR3 protein: CASSPIGLAGRTDTQYF; CDR3 DNA: TGCGCCAGCAGCCCGATAGGACTAGCGGGGCGCACAGATACGCAGTATTTT
V gene: TRBV5-1; D gene: -; J gene: TRBJ1-1; clone size: -; CDR3 protein: CASSSGLPPNTEAFF; CDR3 DNA: TGCGCCAGCAGCTCCGGACTGCCCCCGAACACTGAAGCTTTCTTT
V gene: TRBV15; D gene: -; J gene: TRBJ2-5; clone size: many; CDR3 protein: CATSRDLVETQYF; CDR3 DNA: TGTGCCACCAGCAGAGATCTAGTGGAGACCCAGTACTTC
V gene: TRBV4-3; D gene: TRBD1; J gene: TRBJ1-2; clone size: once; CDR3 protein: CASNWDRLNGDGYTF; CDR3 DNA: TGCGCCAGCAACTGGGACAGGTTAAATGGGGATGGCTACACCTTC
V gene: TRBV7-2; D gene: TRBD2; J gene: TRBJ2-7; clone size: many; CDR3 protein: CASSRLPATSGSYEQYF; CDR3 DNA: TGTGCCAGCAGTCGTTTACCCGCGACTAGCGGGTCCTACGAGCAGTACTTC
V gene: TRBV12-3/TRBV12-4; D gene: -; J gene: TRBJ2-2; clone size: -; CDR3 protein: CAIIPGRKNTGELFF; CDR3 DNA: TGTGCCATCATCCCGGGACGGAAGAACACCGGGGAGCTGTTTTTT
V gene: TRBV12-3/TRBV12-4; D gene: -; J gene: TRBJ2-3; clone size: -; CDR3 protein: CASGLEGADTQYF; CDR3 DNA: TGTGCCAGCGGGTTGGAGGGGGCAGATACGCAGTATTTT
V gene: TRBV29-1; D gene: -; J gene: TRBJ1-2; clone size: many; CDR3 protein: CSVAPGAGSYGYTF; CDR3 DNA: TGCAGCGTTGCGCCGGGGGCAGGTTCCTATGGCTACACCTTC
V gene: TRBV4-2; D gene: TRBD2; J gene: TRBJ2-1; clone size: -; CDR3 protein: CASSQEGTGGPFGDEQFF; CDR3 DNA: TGTGCCAGCAGCCAAGAGGGTACGGGGGGGCCCTTTGGGGATGAGCAGTTCTTC
V gene: TRBV4-2; D gene: -; J gene: TRBJ2-7; clone size: once; CDR3 protein: CASSQGDGPRGYEQYF; CDR3 DNA: TGTGCCAGCAGCCAAGGGGACGGACCCCGAGGCTACGAGCAGTACTTC
V gene: TRBV7-2; D gene: TRBD1; J gene: TRBJ2-5; clone size: -; CDR3 protein: CASSLVPGQGINEQYF; CDR3 DNA: TGTGCCAGCAGCTTAGTCCCGGGACAGGGGATCAATGAGCAGTACTTC
V gene: TRBV7-2; D gene: -; J gene: TRBJ2-7; clone size: -; CDR3 protein: CASSRYFSGWGSSYEQYF; CDR3 DNA: TGTGCCAGCAGCCGTTACTTCTCGGGTTGGGGGAGCTCCTACGAGCAGTACTTC
V gene: TRBV28; D gene: TRBD2; J gene: TRBJ2-5; clone size: -; CDR3 protein: CASTLRGGLEGSETQYF; CDR3 DNA: TGTGCCAGCACCCTTCGGGGGGGGCTCGAAGGTAGTGAGACCCAGTACTTC
V gene: TRBV7-9; D gene: -; J gene: TRBJ2-3; clone size: many; CDR3 protein: CASDYEGDTQYF; CDR3 DNA: TGTGCCAGCGACTACGAGGGAGATACGCAGTATTTT
V gene: TRBV6-1; D gene: -; J gene: TRBJ2-2; clone size: few; CDR3 protein: CASLGSQGTGELFF; CDR3 DNA: TGTGCCAGCTTAGGTTCTCAGGGGACCGGGGAGCTGTTTTTT
V gene: TRBV20-1; D gene: TRBD2; J gene: TRBJ2-7; clone size: few; CDR3 protein: CSAQPGRGRVLDEQYF; CDR3 DNA: TGCAGTGCCCAACCCGGGAGGGGAAGGGTCCTCGACGAGCAGTACTTC
V gene: TRBV7-9; D gene: -; J gene: TRBJ1-4; clone size: -; CDR3 protein: CASSSRDVGNEKLFF; CDR3 DNA: TGTGCCAGCAGCTCCCGGGACGTGGGTAATGAAAAACTGTTTTTT
V gene: TRBV27; D gene: TRBD2; J gene: TRBJ2-1; clone size: -; CDR3 protein: CASSQSGGAYNEQFF; CDR3 DNA: TGTGCCAGCAGTCAAAGCGGGGGGGCTTACAATGAGCAGTTCTTC
V gene: TRBV12-3/TRBV12-4; D gene: -; J gene: TRBJ2-1; clone size: once; CDR3 protein: CASSPSGWDVEQFF; CDR3 DNA: TGTGCCAGCAGTCCATCAGGATGGGACGTTGAGCAGTTCTTC
V gene: TRBV28; D gene: TRBD1; J gene: TRBJ1-2; clone size: -; CDR3 protein: CASRGQRPFWGYTF; CDR3 DNA: TGTGCCAGCAGGGGACAGAGGCCCTTCTGGGGCTACACCTTC
V gene: TRBV4-2; D gene: TRBD1; J gene: TRBJ1-3; clone size: once; CDR3 protein: CASSQGQGTGNTAYF; CDR3 DNA: TGTGCCAGCAGCCAAGGACAGGGGACTGGAAACACCGCATATTTT
V gene: TRBV6-2/TRBV6-3; D gene: TRBD1; J gene: TRBJ1-2; clone size: -; CDR3 protein: CASRNPQGICCGYTF; CDR3 DNA: TGTGCCAGCAGAAATCCACAGGGGATATGTTGTGGCTACACCTTC
V gene: TRBV11-2; D gene: TRBD2; J gene: TRBJ2-3; clone size: many; CDR3 protein: CASSLARTSGDTQYF; CDR3 DNA: TGTGCCAGCAGCCTAGCGCGGACTAGCGGGGATACGCAGTATTTT
V gene: TRBV5-1; D gene: -; J gene: TRBJ1-1; clone size: -; CDR3 protein: CASSLAGSTEAFF; CDR3 DNA: TGCGCCAGCAGCTTGGCGGGGTCCACTGAAGCTTTCTTT
V gene: TRBV6-5; D gene: -; J gene: TRBJ2-1; clone size: many; CDR3 protein: CASSYPGRGTEQFF; CDR3 DNA: TGTGCCAGCAGTTACCCCGGCAGGGGTACTGAGCAGTTCTTC
V gene: TRBV5-1; D gene: -; J gene: TRBJ2-3; clone size: once; CDR3 protein: CASSQPGDAQYF; CDR3 DNA: TGCGCCAGCAGCCAACCGGGGGACGCGCAGTATTTT
V gene: TRBV7-2; D gene: -; J gene: TRBJ2-7; clone size: -; CDR3 protein: CASSLAGYGGYEQYF; CDR3 DNA: TGTGCCAGCAGCTTAGCGGGGTACGGGGGCTACGAGCAGTACTTC
V gene: TRBV28; D gene: TRBD1; J gene: TRBJ1-2; clone size: -; CDR3 protein: CASSFRQGNYGYTF; CDR3 DNA: TGTGCCAGCAGTTTTAGACAGGGCAACTATGGCTACACCTTC
V gene: TRBV5-1; D gene: -; J gene: TRBJ2-2; clone size: few; CDR3 protein: CASSLDKTGELFF; CDR3 DNA: TGCGCCAGCAGCTTAGACAAGACCGGGGAGCTGTTTTTT
V gene: TRBV11-1; D gene: -; J gene: TRBJ2-2; clone size: -; CDR3 protein: CASSRGGIVTGELFF; CDR3 DNA: TGTGCCAGCAGCCGCGGGGGCATAGTCACCGGGGAGCTGTTTTTT
V gene: TRBV7-6; D gene: TRBD2; J gene: TRBJ2-1; clone size: many; CDR3 protein: CASSSFPPNRLSSGRGNEQFF; CDR3 DNA: TGTGCCAGCAGCTCGTTCCCTCCGAACCGGCTTTCTAGCGGGAGAGGGAATGAGCAGTTCTTC
V gene: TRBV5-1; D gene: -; J gene: TRBJ1-4; clone size: -; CDR3 protein: CASSLGDQPNEKLFF; CDR3 DNA: TGCGCCAGCAGCTTGGGGGACCAACCCAATGAAAAACTGTTTTTT
V gene: TRBV21-1; D gene: -; J gene: TRBJ2-5; clone size: few; CDR3 protein: CASSPGVAGEETQYF; CDR3 DNA: TGTGCCAGCTCGCCTGGGGTAGCGGGGGAAGAGACCCAGTACTTC
V gene: TRBV28; D gene: TRBD2; J gene: TRBJ2-7; clone size: -; CDR3 protein: CASTVAGGTYEQYF; CDR3 DNA: TGTGCCAGCACAGTAGCGGGGGGAACCTACGAGCAGTACTTC
V gene: TRBV20-1; D gene: -; J gene: TRBJ2-7; clone size: many; CDR3 protein: CSAEGQPGTYEQYF; CDR3 DNA: TGCAGTGCTGAAGGACAGCCGGGCACCTACGAGCAGTACTTC
V gene: TRBV28; D gene: -; J gene: TRBJ2-5; clone size: many; CDR3 protein: CASSRPGNPTQYF; CDR3 DNA: TGTGCCAGCAGTCGCCCGGGAAACCCGACCCAGTACTTC
V gene: TRBV29-1; D gene: -; J gene: TRBJ1-1; clone size: -; CDR3 protein: CSVATGNTEAFF; CDR3 DNA: TGCAGCGTAGCGACAGGCAACACTGAAGCTTTCTTT
V gene: TRBV11-1; D gene: -; J gene: TRBJ2-5; clone size: many; CDR3 protein: CASSFPGEETQYF; CDR3 DNA: TGTGCCAGCAGCTTCCCCGGGGAAGAGACCCAGTACTTC
V gene: TRBV4-2; D gene: -; J gene: TRBJ1-1; clone size: once; CDR3 protein: CASSPSRARSNTEAFF; CDR3 DNA: TGTGCCAGCAGCCCATCAAGGGCACGGTCGAACACTGAAGCTTTCTTT
V gene: TRBV4-2; D gene: TRBD1; J gene: TRBJ2-1; clone size: once; CDR3 protein: CASSQVEGGLSYNEQFF; CDR3 DNA: TGTGCCAGCAGCCAAGTTGAAGGGGGCCTCTCCTACAATGAGCAGTTCTTC
V gene: TRBV4-2; D gene: -; J gene: TRBJ1-4; clone size: -; CDR3 protein: CASSQVTDSVNEKLFF; CDR3 DNA: TGTGCCAGCAGCCAAGTTACAGACAGCGTTAATGAAAAACTGTTTTTT
V gene: TRBV7-9; D gene: -; J gene: TRBJ2-1; clone size: many; CDR3 protein: CASSQDLTRHYNEQFF; CDR3 DNA: TGTGCCAGCAGCCAGGATCTTACACGGCACTACAATGAGCAGTTCTTC
V gene: TRBV6-5; D gene: -; J gene: TRBJ1-2; clone size: many; CDR3 protein: CASGDWRGYTF; CDR3 DNA: TGTGCCAGCGGAGACTGGAGGGGCTACACCTTC
V gene: TRBV3-1; D gene: -; J gene: TRBJ2-7; clone size: -; CDR3 protein: CASSQDLSSLEQYF; CDR3 DNA: TGTGCCAGCAGCCAAGATCTTAGCAGCCTGGAGCAGTACTTC
V gene: TRBV7-2; D gene: -; J gene: TRBJ1-1; clone size: few; CDR3 protein: CASSLVGGWDTEAFF; CDR3 DNA: TGTGCCAGCAGCTTAGTTGGTGGTTGGGACACTGAAGCTTTCTTT
V gene: TRBV11-2; D gene: TRBD2; J gene: TRBJ2-3; clone size: -; CDR3 protein: CASSLGSFWTSGRVADTQYF; CDR3 DNA: TGTGCCAGCAGCTTAGGAAGTTTCTGGACTAGCGGGAGAGTTGCAGATACGCAGTATTTT
V gene: TRBV6-5; D gene: -; J gene: TRBJ2-3; clone size: -; CDR3 protein: CASSYGQVGVDTQYF; CDR3 DNA: TGTGCCAGCAGTTACGGGCAGGTAGGGGTGGATACGCAGTATTTT
V gene: TRBV6-5; D gene: -; J gene: TRBJ2-6; clone size: -; CDR3 protein: CASSYGTTSASGANVLTF; CDR3 DNA: TGTGCCAGCAGTTACGGAACGACCTCAGCCTCTGGGGCCAACGTCCTGACTTTC
V gene: TRBV12-3/TRBV12-4; D gene: TRBD2; J gene: TRBJ2-5; clone size: -; CDR3 protein: CASSLAGGPETQNF; CDR3 DNA: TGTGCTAGCAGCCTAGCGGGAGGCCCAGAGACCCAGAACTTC